Listed here are 11 T cell receptor beta chains from one sample, sequenced in a study of blood T cell repertoires in COVID-19. The table came from immunoSEQ multiplex PCR; TCRdb's copy has only in-frame clones and leaves some out. The top ten hold less than 3.5% of the sample, which has 300,000 or so clones, nearly 90% seen once. Source material: PBMCs or T cells enriched from blood (not recorded which). All receptors come from a woman in her forties or fifties who had been exposed to COVID-19.

Comments on this clone: A read error may account for a junction end that differs from germline. The gene calls are TRBV5-4 and TRBJ2-7, with TRBD1 as a possible D gene (6 bases). The germline CDR1 and CDR2 sequences are SGHNT and YYREEE (reference sequence). This CDR3 region has 12 residues. This CDR3 reads CASSPKGQGLLF. The CDR3, as DNA: TGTGCCAGCAGCCCGAAAGGGCAGGGGCTCCTGTTC.

The V call is TRBV27, the J call TRBJ1-2; possibly TRBD1 for D (6 bases). The V and J ends lost 5 bases and 7 bases respectively, with 17 bases between them. CDR1 is MNHEY and CDR2 is SMNVEV in the germline V gene (reference sequence). The CDR3 is made up of 14 amino acids. CDR3 sequence: CASSTYTGLTGYTF. In DNA form, the CDR3 reads TGTGCCAGCAGTACCTATACAGGGTTGACTGGCTACACCTTC.

The V gene is TRBV19, the J gene TRBJ1-5; D uncertain. CDR1 and CDR2 (germline): LNHDA, SQIVND (reference sequence). This CDR3 is 15 amino acids long. Between the trimmed V and J ends, which lost 4 bases and 0 bases, there was a span of 10 bases. CDR3 amino acids: CASSTDHSSNQPQHF. The CDR3 DNA reads as TGTGCCAGTAGTACCGATCACTCTAGCAATCAGCCCCAGCATTTT.

This sequence joins TRBV30 and TRBJ1-2; D might be TRBD1 (5 bases). In germline, CDR1 is GTSNPN, CDR2 SVGIG (reference sequence). Trimming stripped 0 bases from V and 8 bases from J, with 13 bases between. The CDR3 sequence is 13 residues long. Here the CDR3 reads CAWSVLIGEGYTF. CDR3 nucleotides: TGTGCCTGGAGTGTACTTATAGGGGAAGGCTACACCTTC.

The chain is built from TRBV29-1 and TRBJ2-1, with 7 positions matching TRBD1. Germline V lookup: CDR1 SQVTM, CDR2 ANQGSEA. V lost 5 bases, J lost 0 bases, and 4 bases stayed unmatched. The CDR3 is 14 residues long. The CDR3, as DNA: TGCAGCGTTTTGGACAGGAGCTCCTACAATGAGCAGTTCTTC. It encodes CSVLDRSSYNEQFF.

This clone has a count of ten or more. V gene TRBV2 combines with J gene TRBJ1-3; 7 bases are a match to TRBD1. Trimming cost V 6 bases and J 2 bases; bases outside gene matches: 7. The germline gives CDR1 SNHLY, CDR2 FYNNEI. The CDR3 sequence is 15 residues long. DNA for the CDR3: TGTGCCAGCAGGATCCGACAGGGAACTGGAAACACCATATATTTT. Translating it yields CASRIRQGTGNTIYF. The variable domain in full, with the rest retrieved from reference TRBV2 and TRBJ1-3, is EPEVTQTPSHQVTQMGQEVILRCVPISNHLYFYWYRQILGQKVEFLVSFYNNEISEKSEIFDDQFSVERPDGSNFTLKIRSTKLEDSAMYFCASRIRQGTGNTIYFGEGSWLTVV.

The genes are TRBV3-1 (or the pseudogene TRBV3-2) and TRBJ1-2; D ambiguous. The V gene's germline CDR1 is LGHDT and CDR2 YNNKEL (reference sequence). CDR3 length equals 14 residues. The V end was cut by 1 base, the J end by 6 bases, with 12 bases between. The CDR3 nucleotides are TGTGCCAGCAGCCAAGCGTCACGGGAGGATGGCTACACCTTC. Translating gives CASSQASREDGYTF.

The V gene is TRBV5-1, the J gene TRBJ2-5; 12 bases are shared with TRBD2. The V gene end was trimmed by 0 bases and the J gene end by 3 bases; junction bases not matched to a gene: 3. The CDR3 length is 16 residues. CDR1 and CDR2 (germline): SGHRS, YFSETQ. The CDR3 region is CASSLESSGGEETQYF. CDR3 coding DNA: TGCGCCAGCAGCTTGGAATCTAGCGGGGGGGAAGAGACCCAGTACTTC.

The J gene is TRBJ1-6, the V gene TRBV30; possible D gene TRBD1, 5 bases. Trimming shortened V by 4 bases and J by 8 bases, and 15 bases separated the two germline ends. CDR1 and CDR2 from the germline V gene are GTSNPN and SVGIG (reference sequence). CDR3 length equals 14 residues. This CDR3 reads CAWTIGQGYSPLHF. CDR3 sequence (DNA): TGTGCCTGGACGATCGGGCAGGGATATTCACCCCTCCACTTT.

The DNA of the CDR3 is TGCGCCAGCAGCTTGGGCCCCCCCCGCGGGACGAACACCGGGGAGCTGTTTTTT. It codes for CASSLGPPRGTNTGELFF. The chain links TRBV5-1 to TRBJ2-2; D is perhaps TRBD2 (6 bases). The CDR3 contains 18 residues. Trimming stripped 0 bases from V and 0 bases from J, with 15 bases between. Germline values: CDR1 SGHRS, CDR2 YFSETQ.

As regards this clone: Mismatch with germline at one junction end may stem from a read error. The V gene is TRBV5-3, the J gene TRBJ2-5; 10 bases line up with TRBD2. TRBV5-3 is labeled an ORF, and its function is uncertain. This CDR3 has 15 amino acids. In nucleotides, the CDR3 is TGTGCCAGAAGTTTGGAGCGGGGGGGTCAAGAGACCCAGTACTTC. The encoded protein is CARSLERGGQETQYF.